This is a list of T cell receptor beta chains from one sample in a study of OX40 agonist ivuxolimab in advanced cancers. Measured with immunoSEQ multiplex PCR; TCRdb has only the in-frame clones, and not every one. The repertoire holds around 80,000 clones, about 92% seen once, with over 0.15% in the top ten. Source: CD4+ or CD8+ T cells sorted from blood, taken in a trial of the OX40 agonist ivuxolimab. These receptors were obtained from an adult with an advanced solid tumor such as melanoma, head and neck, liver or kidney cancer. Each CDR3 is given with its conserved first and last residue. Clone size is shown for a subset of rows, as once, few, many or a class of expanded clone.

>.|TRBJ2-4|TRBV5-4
CASSLNAKNIQYF
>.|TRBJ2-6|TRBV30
CAWSVIWDRGPTGANVLTF
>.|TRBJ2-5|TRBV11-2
CASSLGRGGMETQYF
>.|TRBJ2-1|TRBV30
CAWSVQIRTSGLYNEQFF
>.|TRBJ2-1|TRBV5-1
CASSLGFSSYNEQFF
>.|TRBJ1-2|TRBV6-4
CATDRVSDGYTF
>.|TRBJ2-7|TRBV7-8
CASSPLGGGYEQYF
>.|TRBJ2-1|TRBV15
CATSRDMSSNEQFF
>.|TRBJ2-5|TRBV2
CASSDPGAETQYF
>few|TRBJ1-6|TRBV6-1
CASSEGQANSPLHF
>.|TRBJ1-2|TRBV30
CAWTRDRRNYGYTF
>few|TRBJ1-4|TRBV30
CAWSVPFWGNEKLFF
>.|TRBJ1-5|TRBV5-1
CASSFDGSNQPQHF
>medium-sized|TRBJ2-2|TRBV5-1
CASSRRLAGTGELFF
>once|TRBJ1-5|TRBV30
CAWSRAGLQPQHF
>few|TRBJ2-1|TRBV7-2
CASSLSGGVNEQFF
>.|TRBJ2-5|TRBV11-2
CASSLSGSETQYF
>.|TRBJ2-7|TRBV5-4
CASREGQQNSPYEQYF